This T cell receptor beta chain is drawn from a study of T cells in Graves' hyperthyroidism and ophthalmopathy. Researchers amplified the TCR beta CDR3 regions from RNA transcripts. In the first-round RT-PCR of the TCR CDR3, the HTBI primer set was used. In TCRdb, the multiplex PCR reads were re-called with MiXCR into one record per CDR3 protein. The sample carries 300,000 to 450,000 distinct CDR3 sequences, 25% recorded once. Germline CDR1 reads LNHDA; CDR2 reads SQIVND (reference sequence). The CDR3 loop spans 17 amino acids. With V trimmed by 3 bases and J by 6 bases, 12 bases remained unmatched. Whole-study results and caveats: The model foresaw ophthalmopathy a median roughly 6.6 months prior to onset. Peripheral blood also featured most of the thyroid clonotypes expanded above 0.001.

This clonotype came up a few times. Its antigen is unidentified. Patients between 18 and 65 years old had hyperthyroidism, newly diagnosed and lasting under 2 months. Every diagnosis used clinical symptoms, serum thyroxine and TRAb, thyroid ultrasound and orbital computed tomography. The chain links TRBV19 to TRBJ2-3; 10 nucleotides line up with TRBD1. This TCR derives from a man aged 50-60 years with Graves' hyperthyroidism. The specimen was blood. CDR3 residues: CASSMFPGQGNLDTQYF. The CDR3 DNA is TGTGCCAGTAGTATGTTTCCGGGACAGGGGAACTTGGATACGCAGTATTTT. Looking up the rest from reference TRBV19 and TRBJ2-3 gives the full variable domain: DGGITQSPKYLFRKEGQNVTLSCEQNLNHDAMYWYRQDPGQGLRLIYYSQIVNDFQKGDIAEGYSVSREKKESFPLTVTSAQKNPTAFYLCASSMFPGQGNLDTQYFGPGTRLTVL.